The 8 T cell receptor beta chains in this list originate from one sample, sequenced in a study of cytomegalovirus exposure and HLA in healthy donors. This PCR relied on a set of 60 Vbeta primers and 13 Jbeta primers. Sequencing was performed with immunoSEQ multiplex PCR; in TCRdb, only in-frame clones are kept and a portion is missing. Of about 160,000 clones in the sample, 73% are singletons; the top ten hold 1.5% to 2%. The sample comprised PBMCs. The source of these receptors is a woman under 30 in good health and CMV-seronegative.

The chain has TRBV5-4 and TRBJ2-1, with 15 nucleotides matching TRBD2. V lost 3 bases, J lost 8 bases, and 6 bases stayed unmatched. CDR3 length: 16 amino acids. Per germline, CDR1 SGHNT and CDR2 YYREEE (reference sequence). The CDR3 DNA is TGTGCCAGCAGCTCGCCGGGACTAGCGGGAGGTTATGAGCAGTTCTTC. It specifies CASSSPGLAGGYEQFF.

This clone was seen more than once but under ten times. The chain joins TRBV15 to TRBJ2-1, with 8 bases fitting TRBD2. Germline assignment: CDR1 LNHNV and CDR2 YYDKDF (reference sequence). V dropped 3 bases and J dropped 2; count of bases not matched to a gene: 3. This CDR3 comprises 15 residues. Here the CDR3 reads CATSSDSGTYNEQFF. CDR3 bases: TGTGCCACCAGCAGCGATAGCGGGACCTACAATGAGCAGTTCTTC.

V gene TRBV5-1 combines with J gene TRBJ1-2, with a tentative D call TRBD1 (6 bases). Germline lookup yields CDR1 SGHRS and CDR2 YFSETQ. V was cut by 4 bases and J by 4 bases, with 14 bases left in between. The CDR3 runs 14 residues. CDR3 DNA: TGCGCCAGCAGCCAACTCGACAGGAGCTATGGCTACACCTTC. Protein: CASSQLDRSYGYTF.

The chain recombines TRBV7-6 with TRBJ2-5; D is possibly TRBD1 (5 bases). The CDR3 has 13 residues. CDR1 is SGHVS and CDR2 is FNYEAQ in the germline V gene. Trimming cost V 8 bases and J 1 base, with 11 bases left between them. Here the CDR3 DNA reads TGTGCCAGCCGTCGGACACCCCAAGAGACCCAGTACTTC. It translates to CASRRTPQETQYF.

The chain combines TRBV7-8 with TRBJ2-7; D might be TRBD2 (5 bases). CDR3 length equals 14 residues. V was shortened by 4 bases and J by 4 bases, with 14 bases between the two germline ends. CDR1 is SGHVS, CDR2 FQNEAQ, per germline. CDR3 amino acids: CASSYGRRGYEQYV. CDR3 in DNA: TGTGCCAGCAGCTACGGGCGGAGAGGGTACGAGCAGTACGTC.

V is TRBV5-1 and J is TRBJ2-2, with 8 bases lining up with TRBD2. The CDR3 has 17 residues. V dropped 0 bases and J dropped 1; count of bases not matched to a gene: 5. Germline values: CDR1 SGHRS, CDR2 YFSETQ. The CDR3, as DNA: TGCGCCAGCAGCTTGGCCTCGGCGGGAGGGAACACCGGGGAGCTGTTTTTT. It codes for CASSLASAGGNTGELFF.

V is TRBV5-1 and J is TRBJ2-3; D is unresolved. This CDR3 region has 13 residues. V was trimmed by 4 bases and J by 1 base, leaving 7 bases between them. The germline gives CDR1 SGHRS, CDR2 YFSETQ. The CDR3 sequence is CASSPAGTDTQYF. The CDR3 bases are TGCGCCAGCAGCCCGGCGGGCACAGATACGCAGTATTTT. Complete variable domain (other parts from reference TRBV5-1 and TRBJ2-3): KAGVTQTPRYLIKTRGQQVTLSCSPISGHRSVSWYQQTPGQGLQFLFEYFSETQRNKGNFPGRFSGRQFSNSRSEMNVSTLELGDSALYLCASSPAGTDTQYFGPGTRLTVL.

The rearrangement uses TRBV28 and TRBJ2-3, with D tentatively TRBD2 (6 bases). The V end lost 7 bases, the J end lost 0 bases, and 20 bases lay between the germline ends. Germline V gene data show CDR1 as MDHEN and CDR2 as SYDVKM. The CDR3 spans 17 residues. This CDR3 reads CASTPPGAGTSTDTQYF. As DNA, the CDR3 is TGTGCCAGCACCCCCCCTGGGGCGGGAACTAGCACAGATACGCAGTATTTT.